The rows below give T cell receptor beta chains drawn from one sample of a study of blood T cell repertoires in COVID-19. Sequenced by immunoSEQ multiplex PCR; TCRdb stores in-frame clones only, minus some. Among over 200,000 clones listed, more than 70% were seen once. Material: peripheral blood. These receptors came from a woman aged 55-70 years with acute or convalescent COVID-19. Each CDR3 is given with its conserved first and last residue. A D gene is named only where the DNA matches it firmly. Not all rows give a size; the values are once, few, many and, for expanded clones, a class.

j_call d_call clone_size v_call cdr3_aa cdr3_nt
TRBJ2-1 - - TRBV27 CASSWWRDRDEFF TGTGCCAGCAGTTGGTGGCGGGACCGGGACGAGTTCTTC
TRBJ2-3 - - TRBV7-9 CASSLRDTPGDTQYF TGTGCCAGCAGCTTAAGGGACACTCCTGGAGATACGCAGTATTTT
TRBJ1-3 - - TRBV2 CASGRGSGNTIYF TGTGCCAGCGGGAGGGGGTCTGGAAACACCATATATTTT
TRBJ1-1 TRBD1 - TRBV27 CASSGTGGSLNTEAFF TGTGCCAGCAGTGGGACAGGGGGCTCCTTAAACACTGAAGCTTTCTTT
TRBJ2-1 TRBD2 - TRBV19 CASSPASGDNEQFF TGTGCCAGTAGCCCCGCTAGCGGAGACAATGAGCAGTTCTTC
TRBJ2-3 TRBD2 - TRBV10-3 CATSSGQSTDTQYF TGTGCCACCTCTAGCGGGCAGAGCACAGATACGCAGTATTTT
TRBJ2-1 TRBD2 - TRBV27 CASSLFGGGFNEQFF TGTGCCAGCAGTTTATTCGGCGGGGGGTTCAATGAGCAGTTCTTC
TRBJ1-5 TRBD1 - TRBV19 CASSIGGQGTSNQPQHF TGTGCCAGTAGTATAGGGGGACAGGGGACTAGCAATCAGCCCCAGCATTTT
TRBJ2-7 TRBD1 few TRBV5-1 CASSFGAGGSQEQYF TGCGCCAGCAGCTTCGGCGCAGGGGGTTCACAGGAGCAGTACTTC
TRBJ2-7 - once TRBV4-2 CASSTGTQTYEQYF TGTGCCAGCAGCACCGGGACACAAACCTACGAGCAGTACTTC
TRBJ1-2 TRBD1 - TRBV6-5 CASGETGGNNYGYTF TGTGCCAGCGGAGAAACAGGGGGCAATAACTATGGCTACACCTTC
TRBJ2-2 - once TRBV4-1 CASSQAPIGELFF TGCGCCAGCAGCCAAGCCCCCATCGGGGAGCTGTTTTTT
TRBJ2-2 - once TRBV18 CASLGQSNTGELFF TGTGCCAGCCTAGGACAGTCGAACACCGGGGAGCTGTTTTTT
TRBJ1-1 TRBD1 - TRBV15 CATSRGQGAARAFF TGTGCCACCAGCAGAGGACAGGGGGCCGCCCGAGCTTTCTTT
TRBJ1-3 - - TRBV7-9 CASSRTDGNTIYF TGTGCCAGCAGCAGGACAGACGGAAACACCATATATTTT
TRBJ2-1 - - TRBV18 CASSPPGENEQFF TGTGCCAGCTCACCACCGGGAGAAAATGAGCAGTTCTTC
TRBJ2-5 TRBD2 - TRBV10-1 CASSDRTSGTETQYF TGCGCCAGCAGTGACCGGACTAGCGGGACGGAGACCCAGTACTTC
TRBJ2-7 - - TRBV14 CASSPLGLSSYEQYF TGTGCCAGCAGCCCCCTCGGACTTAGCTCCTACGAGCAGTACTTC
TRBJ1-5 - - TRBV14 CASSQDQNQPQHF TGTGCCAGCAGCCAAGATCAGAATCAGCCCCAGCATTTT
TRBJ2-5 TRBD2 - TRBV7-9 CASSLGLVRGETQYF TGTGCCAGCAGCCTCGGACTAGTTAGGGGAGAGACCCAGTACTTC
TRBJ1-1 TRBD1 - TRBV4-2 CASSQDRTRGTEAFF TGTGCCAGCAGCCAAGATAGGACCAGGGGGACTGAAGCTTTCTTT
TRBJ2-7 - - TRBV10-3 CAISVGGSYEQYF TGTGCCATCAGTGTCGGGGGTTCCTACGAGCAGTACTTC
TRBJ1-1 TRBD1 once TRBV7-3 CASSAGGTGRAFF TGTGCCAGCAGCGCCGGAGGGACAGGGAGGGCTTTCTTT
TRBJ2-2 - - TRBV19 CASKTGGTNTGELFF TGTGCCAGTAAGACAGGTGGAACGAACACCGGGGAGCTGTTTTTT
TRBJ1-1 TRBD1 - TRBV18 CASSPRQGENTEAFF TGTGCCAGCTCACCCAGACAGGGGGAGAACACTGAAGCTTTCTTT
TRBJ2-3 TRBD2 - TRBV30 CAWSGRTSGGTDTQYF TGTGCCTGGAGTGGCCGGACTAGCGGGGGGACAGATACGCAGTATTTT
TRBJ2-7 TRBD2 - TRBV25-1 CARIAGAYYEQYF TGTGCCAGAATAGCGGGAGCCTACTACGAGCAGTACTTC
TRBJ1-2 - few TRBV7-3 CASSLGGASGYTF TGTGCCAGCAGCTTAGGGGGGGCCTCTGGCTACACCTTC
TRBJ2-7 TRBD2 once TRBV4-2 CASSKSGGQSYEQYF TGTGCCAGCAGCAAGAGCGGGGGCCAGTCCTACGAGCAGTACTTC
TRBJ1-6 - - TRBV5-8 CASSLRTTTYNSPLHF TGTGCCAGCAGCTTACGGACGACTACCTATAATTCACCCCTCCACTTT
TRBJ1-1 - once TRBV11-2 CASSLVGGNTEAFF TGTGCCAGCAGCTTAGTGGGGGGGAACACTGAAGCTTTCTTT
TRBJ2-2 - once TRBV25-1 CASRRGQNTGELFF TGTGCCAGCAGGAGGGGACAGAACACCGGGGAGCTGTTTTTT
TRBJ1-3 - - TRBV5-6 CASSLYGESRLGNTIYF TGTGCCAGCAGCTTGTACGGGGAGAGTCGATTGGGAAACACCATATATTTT
TRBJ2-7 TRBD1 - TRBV6-5 CASKQGAYEQYF TGTGCCAGTAAGCAGGGGGCCTACGAGCAGTACTTC
TRBJ1-1 TRBD1 once TRBV19 CASSTAGTGYTEAFF TGTGCCAGTAGTACCGCCGGGACAGGGTACACTGAAGCTTTCTTT
TRBJ1-5 TRBD1 - TRBV6-4 CASREDRVNQPQHF TGTGCCAGCAGGGAGGACAGGGTCAATCAGCCCCAGCATTTT
TRBJ1-5 TRBD1 - TRBV18 CASSPGTGSNQPQHF TGTGCCAGCTCACCAGGGACAGGGTCCAATCAGCCCCAGCATTTT
TRBJ2-3 TRBD2 - TRBV14 CASSRGGTIYTDTQYF TGTGCCAGCAGCCGGGGCGGGACTATATACACAGATACGCAGTATTTT
TRBJ1-1 - - TRBV18 CASSRGQLEMNTEAFF TGTGCCAGCTCTCGCGGGCAGCTCGAAATGAACACTGAAGCTTTCTTT
TRBJ2-4 TRBD2 - TRBV2 CASVRGGGNIQYF TGTGCCAGCGTGCGGGGGGGCGGAAACATTCAGTACTTC
TRBJ1-6 - - TRBV18 CASSHNRRGDSPLHF TGTGCCAGCTCACACAACAGGAGGGGTGATTCACCCCTCCACTTT
TRBJ2-1 - - TRBV9 CASSAHGGSSYNEQFF TGTGCCAGCAGTGCCCACGGGGGAAGCTCCTACAATGAGCAGTTCTTC
TRBJ2-7 - - TRBV6-5 CASSSFYEQYF TGTGCCAGCAGTTCTTTCTACGAGCAGTACTTC
TRBJ2-2 TRBD1 - TRBV5-6 CASSPIGDRAPTGELFF TGTGCCAGCAGCCCAATTGGGGACAGGGCCCCTACCGGGGAGCTGTTTTTT
TRBJ2-3 - - TRBV30 CAWFSGRPTDTQYF TGTGCCTGGTTCAGCGGGCGCCCGACAGATACGCAGTATTTT
TRBJ2-1 TRBD2 - TRBV14 CASSQDWSSGRMNEQFF TGTGCCAGCAGCCAAGATTGGTCTAGCGGGAGAATGAATGAGCAGTTCTTC
TRBJ1-1 - - TRBV7-2 CASSLSPTAGRTEAFF TGTGCCAGCAGCTTGTCCCCGACGGCGGGGCGGACTGAAGCTTTCTTT
TRBJ2-5 - - TRBV28 CASSMGGVGGKTQYF TGTGCCAGCAGTATGGGGGGAGTTGGGGGAAAGACCCAGTACTTC
TRBJ1-4 - - TRBV5-1 CASSKDMGNEKLFF TGCGCCAGCAGCAAGGACATGGGTAATGAAAAACTGTTTTTT
TRBJ1-6 - - TRBV6-5 CASSYSARGNISPLHF TGTGCCAGCAGTTATTCAGCCCGGGGGAATATTTCACCCCTCCACTTT
TRBJ2-7 TRBD2 - TRBV6-6 CASRPTSGGTYEQYF TGTGCCAGCAGACCGACTAGCGGGGGGACCTACGAGCAGTACTTC
TRBJ1-2 - - TRBV6-5 CASIGQQANYGYTF TGTGCCAGTATAGGACAGCAAGCTAACTATGGCTACACCTTC
TRBJ2-7 - - TRBV11-2 CASSEFSGEQYF TGTGCCAGCAGCGAGTTCTCCGGCGAGCAGTACTTC
TRBJ1-4 - - TRBV21-1 CASSKLEGGQGERGNEKLFF TGTGCCAGCAGCAAGCTCGAGGGGGGACAGGGTGAAAGAGGAAATGAAAAACTGTTTTTT
TRBJ2-5 - - TRBV4-2 CASSQIGGQETQYF TGTGCCAGCAGCCAAATAGGGGGACAAGAGACCCAGTACTTC
TRBJ2-1 - - TRBV5-1 CASSLVALVHEQFF TGCGCCAGCAGCTTGGTAGCGCTTGTCCATGAGCAGTTCTTC
TRBJ1-1 - once TRBV30 CAWDLDTQAFF TGTGCCTGGGACCTAGATACTCAAGCTTTCTTT